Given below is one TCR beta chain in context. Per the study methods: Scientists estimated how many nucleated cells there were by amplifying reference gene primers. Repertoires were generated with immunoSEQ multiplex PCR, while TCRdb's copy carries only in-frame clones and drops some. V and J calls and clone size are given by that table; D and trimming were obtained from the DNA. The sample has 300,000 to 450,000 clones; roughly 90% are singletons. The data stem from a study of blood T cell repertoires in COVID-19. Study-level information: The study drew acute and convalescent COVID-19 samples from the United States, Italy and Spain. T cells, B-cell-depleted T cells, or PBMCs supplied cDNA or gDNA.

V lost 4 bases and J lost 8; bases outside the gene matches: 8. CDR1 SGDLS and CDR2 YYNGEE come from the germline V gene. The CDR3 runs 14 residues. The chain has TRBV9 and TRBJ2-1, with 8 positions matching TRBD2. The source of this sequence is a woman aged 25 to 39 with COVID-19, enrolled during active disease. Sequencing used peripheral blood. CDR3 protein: CASSTPTSEDEQFF. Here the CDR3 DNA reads TGTGCCAGCAGCACCCCGACTAGCGAGGATGAGCAGTTCTTC.